One sample yielded the 9 T cell receptor beta chains listed below, sequenced in a study of tissue T cells after allogeneic stem cell transplantation. Generated by immunoSEQ multiplex PCR, the TCRdb table keeps only in-frame clones and is missing some. The profile shows about 4,100 clones, roughly 45% of them singletons. Time point here: mouse harvest day 14 after allogeneic transplant. Mouse grafts combined 10^7 T-cell-depleted bone marrow cells with 10^6 splenic CD5+ T cells. The specimen was lymph node tissue. The source of these receptors is a female BALB/c mouse given C57BL/6 T cells with graft-versus-host disease after an allogeneic hematopoietic cell transplant.

This clone was recorded once. Germline and genes: mouse. CDR3 in amino acids: CASSMEGRQDTQYF. Partial CDR3 DNA: TGTGCCAGCTCCATGGAGGGTCGCCAAGACACCCAGTAC. The chain uses TRBV12-1 and TRBJ2-5; no definite D call. Read sequence stops 1 residue before the CDR3 end, and the germline J gene provides the missing end. The germline V gene has CDR1 SGHSN and CDR2 HYEKVE. The CDR3 sequence is 14 residues long. V lost 4 bases and J lost 2, with 12 bases in between.

Worth noting for this clone: Mouse names are used for the genes. The missing CDR3 end, 1 residue past where the read stops, is filled in from the germline J gene. The J gene is TRBJ2-3, the V gene TRBV13-1, with D hard to call. The CDR3 length is 15 residues. From germline, CDR1 is NSHNY and CDR2 SYGAGN. Trimming left V 0 bases short and J 0 bases short, with 8 bases between. This CDR3 is CASSDGRESAETLYF. The CDR3 DNA, read in part, is TGTGCCAGCAGTGATGGGAGGGAAAGTGCAGAAACGCTGTAT.

In its sample, this clone ranks as medium-sized (0.01 to 0.1%). Mouse names are used for the genes. The CDR3 end lies 1 residue beyond the end of the read and is filled in from the germline J gene. The chain joins TRBV26 to TRBJ1-3, with D possibly TRBD1 on 5 matching bases. This CDR3 comprises 14 residues. Looked up from germline, CDR1 is KGHPV and CDR2 is FQNQEV (reference sequence). V shed 0 bases and J shed 4 bases, with 7 bases lying between them. The covered CDR3 bases are TGTGCCAGCAGTCTGTCGAACAGGGGAAATACGCTCTAT. Translated, it gives CASSLSNRGNTLY. The full-length CDR3 reads as CASSLSNRGNTLYF.

Concerning this clone: Any gene name here is a mouse gene name. The read falls 1 residue short of the CDR3 end, and the missing part is taken from the germline J gene. V usage is TRBV26 and J usage is TRBJ1-1; D is undetermined. The V gene lost 8 bases and the J gene lost 1 base, with 8 bases spanning the gap. From germline, CDR1 is KGHPV and CDR2 FQNQEV (reference sequence). The length of the CDR3 is 12 residues. CDR3 protein: CASAPGNTEVFF. The sequenced CDR3 bases are TGTGCCAGCGCCCCAGGGAACACAGAAGTCTTC.

On this clone: Gene names and germline refer to mouse. The observed sequence ends 1 residue before the CDR3 terminus, with the missing tail filled in from the germline J gene. The chain links TRBV13-1 to TRBJ1-2; TRBD1 might be the D (6 bases). The V gene's germline CDR1 is NSHNY and CDR2 SYGAGN. CDR3 length: 14 amino acids. V shed 1 base and J shed 4 bases, with 11 bases lying between them. This chain's CDR3 is CASSDRGKGSDYTF. CDR3 DNA (partial): TGTGCCAGCAGTGATAGGGGGAAGGGCTCCGACTACACC.

Notes on this clone: These gene names are mouse names. The CDR3 is cut off 1 residue early in the read; its end comes from the germline J gene. The chain couples TRBV12-1 to TRBJ2-2; 8 bases match TRBD1. Losses at the gene ends were 6 bases for V and 4 bases for J; bases not matched to a gene: 3. This CDR3 contains 13 residues. From germline, CDR1 is SGHSN and CDR2 HYEKVE. The CDR3 region is CASGRGRTGQLYF. CDR3 bases read: TGTGCCAGCGGCAGGGGGCGCACCGGGCAGCTCTAC.

A few counts support this clone. Mouse germline and gene names are used. Coverage ceases 1 residue before the CDR3 finishes, and the germline J gene fills in the end. The chain is built from TRBV2 and TRBJ2-4; D is unresolved. The V end was cut by 3 bases, the J end by 3 bases, with 4 bases between. CDR1 and CDR2 (germline): LGHNA, YSYQKL. The CDR3 has 12 amino acids. CDR3: CASSHRQNTLYF. The CDR3 DNA, read in part, is TGTGCCAGCAGCCACCGACAAAACACCTTGTAC.

Sample share makes this clone medium-sized. The gene names given are mouse names. Sequencing ends 1 residue short of the CDR3 end; the germline J gene provides the rest. The rearrangement joins TRBV15 to TRBJ2-7, with D possibly being TRBD2 (6 bases). From germline, CDR1 is SGHND and CDR2 FRSKSL. The CDR3 contains 13 residues. V was clipped by 1 base and J by 3 bases, with 7 bases between them. CDR3 sequence: CASSLGLDYEQYF. Partial CDR3 DNA: TGTGCCAGCAGTTTAGGACTGGACTATGAACAGTAC.

As for this clone: This sequence is one base from a far larger clone and is likely a read error. Gene names and germline refer to mouse. The read halts 1 residue ahead of the CDR3 end, with the missing end drawn from the germline J gene. This sequence joins TRBV4 and TRBJ2-7, with 12 bases fitting TRBD2. The CDR3 covers 14 residues. Germline CDR1 reads LGHDT; CDR2 reads YNNKQL (reference sequence). CDR3 DNA (partial): TGTGCCAGCCGCTACGACTGGGGGGGCTTTGAACAGTAC. Protein product: CASRYDWGGFEQY. The entire CDR3 reads CASRYDWGGFEQYF.